The T cell receptor beta chain under discussion was sequenced for a study of neoadjuvant anti-PD-1 for oral cavity cancer. Assay used: immunoSEQ multiplex PCR; TCRdb lists only in-frame clones, some missing. The repertoire consists of 25,000 to 40,000 clones, with just under 80% occurring once and the leading ten covering under 3.5%. Time point noted: after neoadjuvant nivolumab, at surgical resection. Patients had HPV-negative, locally advanced oral cavity squamous cell carcinoma. The TCR originated in a person between 40 and 85 years old with oral cavity squamous cell carcinoma. The specimen was PBMCs, collected after nivolumab (anti-PD-1) treatment.

This CDR3 is CAWSVRAVNEKLFF. CDR3 sequence (DNA): TGTGCCTGGAGTGTACGAGCGGTAAATGAAAAACTGTTTTTT. The genes are TRBV30 and TRBJ1-4; D unresolved. The CDR3 has 14 amino acids. Germline-derived CDR1 and CDR2 are GTSNPN and SVGIG (reference sequence). V lost 0 bases to trimming and J lost 5 bases, with 10 bases between them.